This T cell receptor (beta chain) is drawn from a study of T cells in localized non-small cell lung cancer. Overall study results and limits: The tumor had only one region sequenced, so heterogeneity remains possible. Adjacent lung was found to contain a median about 62 of the top 100 tumor clones. Tumor showed lower T cell clonality than uninvolved adjacent lung, where it was highest.

Note on this clone: The antigen is unknown.

Assay: immunoSEQ multiplex PCR; the TCRdb copy retains only in-frame clones and omits some. Among around 26,000 clones listed, around 85% were seen once. The clonotype comes from a man aged 35 to 69 with stage III squamous cell lung carcinoma. The specimen comprised peripheral blood, sampled before any cancer treatment.

For the CDR3, the DNA is TGTGCCAGCAGCCCCCGGACAGGGTCGTTCTATGGCTACACCTTC. Its protein is CASSPRTGSFYGYTF. The chain uses TRBV13 and TRBJ1-2; 8 bases line up with TRBD1. The germline V gene encodes CDR1 PRHDT and CDR2 FYEKMQ (reference sequence). V shed 5 bases, J shed 4 bases, and the junction held 9 bases outside the gene matches. The CDR3 length is 15 residues.